The entry below describes one TCR beta chain. The antigen is not known. Sequenced by immunoSEQ multiplex PCR; TCRdb stores in-frame clones only, minus some. The sample includes around 32,000 clones, roughly 90% of them seen just once. The sample originates from a study of OX40 agonist ivuxolimab in advanced cancers. Study outcomes and limitations: The study observed clonal expansion of CD4+ and CD8+ blood T cells by week 6 at 0.1 to 3.0 mg/kg. CD4+ T cells averaged fewer expanded clones than CD8+ T cells.

V lost 5 bases and J lost 5; bases outside the gene matches: 9. The CDR3 has 14 residues. Germline values: CDR1 SGHAT, CDR2 FQNNGV. This sequence joins TRBV11-2 and TRBJ2-7; 7 bases align to TRBD2. The receptor comes from an adult with an advanced solid tumor such as melanoma, head and neck, liver or kidney cancer. Sequenced here: CD4+ or CD8+ T cells sorted from blood, sampled in a trial of the OX40 agonist ivuxolimab. The CDR3 DNA follows: TGTGCCAGCAGCCCAGCGGGAATTTTCCACGAGCAGTACTTC. It codes for CASSPAGIFHEQYF.